The 30 T cell receptor beta chains below all came from one sample that was sequenced in a study of T-cell reconstitution after alpha-beta-depleted transplantation in children. Using unique molecular identifiers, the investigators prepared the TCRbeta library. From the PCR reads, TCRdb called clonotypes with MiXCR, one entry per CDR3 protein. The sample lists 85,000 to 120,000 distinct CDR3 sequences, 6% occurring once. This specimen was PBMCs, mostly from graft donor cells, taken 60 days after TCRalphabeta/CD19-depleted stem cell transplant. The receptors here all came from a female patient aged 2-9 years who had a stem cell transplant for Fanconi anemia, so the T cells may come from the graft donor.

The sample holds many counts of this clonotype. This chain connects TRBV7-9 to TRBJ2-3; TRBD1 matches at 8 bases. Germline assignment: CDR1 SEHNR and CDR2 FQNEAQ (reference sequence). The CDR3 contains 14 residues. After removal of 4 bases from V and 6 bases from J, the junction contained 6 bases not matched to a gene. CDR3 sequence: CASSSGGASDTQYF. Written as DNA, the CDR3 is TGTGCCAGCAGCTCAGGGGGCGCGTCCGATACGCAGTATTTT.

About this clonotype itself: A clone one base away is much larger, so this may be a read error. The rearrangement uses TRBV12-3 or TRBV12-4 and TRBJ2-3; TRBD1 matches at 8 bases. This CDR3 spans 18 amino acids. The CDR3: CACSLVPLSGGQADTQYF. Written as DNA, the CDR3 is TGTGCCTGCAGTTTGGTCCCACTTTCAGGGGGCCAGGCAGATACGCAGTATTTT.

This chain connects TRBV12-3 or TRBV12-4 to TRBJ2-3; 10 bases line up with TRBD2. Trimming cost V 6 bases and J 5 bases; bases outside gene matches: 14. This CDR3 comprises 17 residues. CDR3 loop: CASRRDTSGTRRDTQYF. The CDR3, as DNA: TGTGCCAGCAGAAGGGATACTAGCGGGACGAGGCGAGATACGCAGTATTTT.

Ten or more counts support this clonotype. The gene calls are TRBV12-3 or TRBV12-4 and TRBJ1-2, with TRBD1 as a possible D gene (6 bases). The CDR3 covers 12 residues. V lost 2 bases, J lost 14 bases, and 15 bases lay in between. This CDR3 is CASSLYSDSLTF. Here the CDR3 DNA reads TGTGCCAGCAGTTTATATTCGGACAGTTTAACCTTC.

In this sample, this clonotype turned up many times. This chain uses TRBV7-9 with TRBJ2-5; D call uncertain. Germline values: CDR1 SEHNR, CDR2 FQNEAQ (reference sequence). The CDR3 is made up of 15 amino acids. V was pared by 1 base and J by 2 bases, with 11 bases between. The CDR3: CASSLDRTTQETQYF. The CDR3 DNA follows: TGTGCCAGCAGCTTAGACAGAACAACTCAAGAGACCCAGTACTTC.

This clonotype has a count of ten or more. The J gene is TRBJ2-2, the V gene TRBV20-1, with D hard to call. V lost 5 bases and J lost 6, with 13 bases in between. The CDR3 sequence is 13 residues long. The V gene's germline CDR1 is DFQATT and CDR2 SNEGSKA (reference sequence). CDR3: CSARRLPAGELFF. In nucleotides, the CDR3 is TGCAGTGCTCGCCGGTTGCCGGCCGGGGAGCTGTTTTTT.

The CDR3 DNA follows: TGTGCCAGCAGCTTGATCGACGAGCAGTACTTC. It specifies CASSLIDEQYF. The rearrangement uses TRBV5-6 and TRBJ2-7; D unresolved. Trimming took 1 base from V and 5 from J, leaving 4 bases between them. Germline V CDR1 and CDR2: SGHDT, YYEEEE. There are 11 residues in the CDR3. Supplemented by reference TRBV5-6 and TRBJ2-7, the full variable domain reads DAGVTQSPTHLIKTRGQQVTLRCSPKSGHDTVSWYQQALGQGPQFIFQYYEEEERQRGNFPDRFSGHQFPNYSSELNVNALLLGDSALYLCASSLIDEQYFGPGTRLTVT.

This clonotype was counted many times. J is TRBJ2-7 and V is TRBV6-4; 9 bases line up with TRBD2. Germline V gene data show CDR1 as MRHNA and CDR2 as SNTAGT. This CDR3 has 15 amino acids. After removal of 2 bases from V and 5 bases from J, the junction contained 7 bases not matched to a gene. CDR3 residues: CASSDQAGGANEQYF. CDR3 coding DNA: TGTGCCAGCAGTGACCAAGCGGGGGGAGCGAACGAGCAGTACTTC.

This clonotype came up many times. J is TRBJ2-2 and V is TRBV18; D uncertain. The CDR3 covers 15 residues. V lost 1 base, J lost 0 bases, and 6 bases lay in between. In germline, CDR1 is KGHSH, CDR2 LQKENI. CDR3 sequence: CASSPQFANTGELFF. CDR3 coding DNA: TGTGCCAGCTCACCACAGTTTGCGAACACCGGGGAGCTGTTTTTT.

V gene TRBV5-1 combines with J gene TRBJ1-2; TRBD1 matches at 10 bases. Germline values: CDR1 SGHRS, CDR2 YFSETQ. The V segment lost 6 bases and the J segment 5 bases; nucleotides outside the gene matches: 13. The CDR3 is made up of 16 amino acids. The CDR3 DNA is TGCGCCAGCACCCGGACAGGGGGGTTTGGGATTTATGGCTACACCTTC. Amino acids: CASTRTGGFGIYGYTF.

This clonotype was seen at least ten times. The chain carries TRBV5-1 and TRBJ2-1; 13 positions agree with TRBD2. CDR1 is SGHRS and CDR2 is YFSETQ in the germline V gene. CDR3 size: 16 residues. V was pared by 5 bases and J by 0 bases, with 2 bases of the junction left unmatched. The CDR3 DNA reads TGCGCCAGCAGATGGACTAGCGGGAGCTCCTACAATGAGCAGTTCTTC. Its protein product is CASRWTSGSSYNEQFF.

This clonotype showed up many times. V gene TRBV21-1 combines with J gene TRBJ2-7. TRBV21-1 is annotated as a pseudogene. The CDR3 extends over 13 amino acids. CDR3 amino acids: CARQGRSSYEQYF. For the CDR3, the DNA is TGTGCCAGACAGGGTAGGAGCTCCTACGAGCAGTACTTC.

This clonotype was seen more than once but under ten times. The V and J genes are TRBV5-1 and TRBJ2-7; TRBD2 matches 10 bases. V lost 0 bases and J lost 0; bases outside the gene matches: 9. The CDR3 length is 18 residues. Germline V gives CDR1 SGHRS, CDR2 YFSETQ. The DNA for the CDR3 is TGCGCCAGCAGCTTGGCCCTAGCGGGGGCCTTCAGCTCCTACGAGCAGTACTTC. It encodes CASSLALAGAFSSYEQYF.

This clonotype was observed many times. The chain couples TRBV12-3 or TRBV12-4 to TRBJ1-3, with no clear D. CDR3 size: 17 residues. The V gene lost 6 bases and the J gene lost 0 bases, with 18 bases spanning the gap. As DNA, the CDR3 is TGTGCCAGCAGCCCAATTGGTATTGTTGGCTCTGGAAACACCATATATTTT. It specifies CASSPIGIVGSGNTIYF.

This clonotype showed up just a few times. V usage is TRBV5-5 and J usage is TRBJ1-6, with D uncertain. Trimming cost V 3 bases and J 7 bases, with 14 bases left between them. Per germline, CDR1 SGHKS and CDR2 YYEKEE (reference sequence). This CDR3 is 15 amino acids long. The CDR3, as DNA: TGTGCCAGCAGCTCCCCCGGGTACGGGAATTCACCCCTCCACTTT. Residues: CASSSPGYGNSPLHF.

This clonotype occurred a few times. The chain links TRBV6-1 to TRBJ2-2; 13 bases fit TRBD2. The CDR3 covers 18 residues. Unmatched junction bases numbered 6, after V lost 5 bases and J lost 0 bases. Germline CDR1 and CDR2: MNHNS and SASEGT. The CDR3 DNA reads as TGTGCCAGCAGTCTCACTAGCGGGAGGGCCGCGAACACCGGGGAGCTGTTTTTT. It is translated as CASSLTSGRAANTGELFF.

This clonotype appeared many times. This chain uses TRBV20-1 with TRBJ2-1; 7 bases line up with TRBD1. This CDR3 spans 15 amino acids. The J segment lost 3 bases and the V segment lost 0 bases, leaving 5 bases of the junction unmatched. CDR1 is DFQATT, CDR2 SNEGSKA, per germline (reference sequence). The CDR3 DNA is TGCAGTGCTAGAGATCGCCAGGGGGTCTACAATGAGCAGTTCTTC. It encodes CSARDRQGVYNEQFF.

In its sample, this clonotype was seen many times. The chain combines TRBV7-3 with TRBJ2-3; 7 nucleotides line up with TRBD1. The ends lost 5 bases at V and 12 bases at J; junction bases unmatched: 5. Per the germline V gene, CDR1 is SGHTA and CDR2 is FQGTGA. The CDR3 has 11 amino acids. The CDR3 is CASSPGQIQYF. CDR3 nucleotide sequence: TGTGCCAGCAGCCCGGGACAGATTCAGTATTTT.

This clonotype was observed at least ten times. V gene TRBV20-1 combines with J gene TRBJ2-3, with 9 positions matching TRBD2. Germline lookup yields CDR1 DFQATT and CDR2 SNEGSKA (reference sequence). The J segment lost 14 bases and the V segment lost 3 bases, leaving 9 bases of the junction unmatched. The CDR3 runs 12 residues. The CDR3 is CSARETSGGGYF. In nucleotides, the CDR3 is TGCAGTGCTAGGGAGACTAGCGGCGGCGGGTATTTT.

This clonotype turned up a few times. The chain joins TRBV4-2 to TRBJ2-4; the match to TRBD2 covers 11 bases. The V segment lost 6 bases and the J segment 8 bases; nucleotides outside the gene matches: 6. The CDR3 contains 14 residues. Germline values: CDR1 LGHNA, CDR2 YNFKEQ. CDR3 nucleotide sequence: TGTGCCAGCAGACCTACTAGCGGGAGACACATTCAGTACTTC. Its translation is CASRPTSGRHIQYF.

This clonotype appeared many times. The rearrangement links TRBV7-2 to TRBJ2-1; D gene ambiguous. Trimming removed 2 bases from V and 8 bases from J, with 16 bases in between. This CDR3 is 15 amino acids long. The germline gives CDR1 SGHTA, CDR2 FQGNSA. CDR3 region: CASSLTVPWVDEQFF. In nucleotides, the CDR3 is TGTGCCAGCAGCTTAACAGTACCCTGGGTCGATGAGCAGTTCTTC.

The sample holds many counts of this clonotype. The chain carries TRBV28 and TRBJ1-2; no definite D call. There are 12 residues in the CDR3. CDR1 is MDHEN and CDR2 is SYDVKM in the germline V gene. Trimming pared 7 bases from V and 2 bases from J, leaving 8 bases between. The chain's CDR3 is CASTSGNYGYTF. For the CDR3, the DNA is TGTGCCAGCACGAGCGGAAACTATGGCTACACCTTC.

The V call is TRBV5-1, the J call TRBJ1-2; 8 nucleotides align to TRBD1. The CDR3 consists of 15 residues. The V and J ends lost 4 bases and 6 bases, in that order; junction bases with no gene match: 11. In germline, CDR1 is SGHRS, CDR2 YFSETQ. Here the CDR3 reads CASSLTPGGLDGYTF. In nucleotides, the CDR3 is TGCGCCAGCAGCCTCACCCCAGGGGGCTTGGATGGCTACACCTTC.

This clonotype was observed many times. V and J are TRBV4-1 and TRBJ2-7; D call uncertain. The germline CDR1 and CDR2 sequences are MGHRA and YSYEKL. The CDR3 runs to 13 residues. V lost 7 bases, J lost 3 bases, and 13 bases lay in between. DNA for the CDR3: TGCGCCAGCATGGGCCCCCCTTTCTACGAGCAGTACTTC. Its translation: CASMGPPFYEQYF.

In this sample, this clonotype turned up many times. The chain is built from TRBV5-1 and TRBJ2-7; TRBD2 aligns across 9 bases. The CDR3 loop spans 15 amino acids. CDR1 and CDR2 (germline): SGHRS, YFSETQ. V lost 5 bases to trimming and J lost 2 bases; unmatched junction nucleotides: 8. The CDR3 DNA reads as TGCGCCAGCAGAGGGCTAGCGGGGCCCCCCTACGAGCAGTACTTC. Its protein is CASRGLAGPPYEQYF. The whole variable domain, remainder taken from reference TRBV5-1 and TRBJ2-7, is KAGVTQTPRYLIKTRGQQVTLSCSPISGHRSVSWYQQTPGQGLQFLFEYFSETQRNKGNFPGRFSGRQFSNSRSEMNVSTLELGDSALYLCASRGLAGPPYEQYFGPGTRLTVT.

There are a few counts of this clonotype. The V gene is TRBV5-1, the J gene TRBJ2-7; 7 nucleotides match TRBD2. Germline CDR1 reads SGHRS; CDR2 reads YFSETQ. This CDR3 comprises 14 residues. Trimming cost V 1 base and J 5 bases; bases outside gene matches: 6. The CDR3 loop reads CASSLRRERDEQYF. As DNA, the CDR3 is TGCGCCAGCAGCTTGAGGCGGGAGCGCGACGAGCAGTACTTC.

The table lists this clonotype with many counts. This chain links TRBV20-1 with TRBJ2-7; TRBD1 matches at 8 bases. V shed 3 bases, J shed 9 bases, and the junction held 13 bases outside the gene matches. This CDR3 spans 14 amino acids. Germline CDR1 DFQATT, CDR2 SNEGSKA (reference sequence). The CDR3 protein is CSARDRVFEGGQYF. In DNA, the CDR3 is TGCAGTGCTAGGGACAGGGTATTTGAGGGTGGGCAGTACTTC.

This clonotype was counted at least ten times. The genes are TRBV28 and TRBJ2-7; no clear D. Trimming shortened V by 6 bases and J by 0 bases, and 15 bases separated the two germline ends. The CDR3 loop spans 15 amino acids. CDR1 is MDHEN and CDR2 is SYDVKM in the germline V gene. The CDR3 coding sequence is TGTGCCAGCAGATACGGCCCCCTGAGCTCCTACGAGCAGTACTTC. Its protein is CASRYGPLSSYEQYF.

The rearrangement links TRBV3-1 to TRBJ2-2; 10 positions agree with TRBD2. The germline V gene has CDR1 LGHDT and CDR2 YNNKEL (reference sequence). The CDR3 extends over 18 amino acids. The trim removed 1 base at V and 3 bases at J, leaving 8 bases unmatched. The CDR3 DNA sequence: TGTGCCAGCAGCCAAGGCTCTAGCGGGAGTGGGGACACCGGGGAGCTGTTTTTT. Translated, it gives CASSQGSSGSGDTGELFF.

V and J are TRBV2 and TRBJ2-4; TRBD1 matches at 7 bases. CDR1 is SNHLY and CDR2 is FYNNEI in the germline V gene. The CDR3 extends over 19 amino acids. V shed 5 bases, J shed 0 bases, and the junction held 16 bases outside the gene matches. This CDR3 is CASSSMTGTIPLAKNIQYF. CDR3 DNA: TGTGCCAGCAGTTCAATGACAGGGACAATCCCTCTAGCCAAAAACATTCAGTACTTC.